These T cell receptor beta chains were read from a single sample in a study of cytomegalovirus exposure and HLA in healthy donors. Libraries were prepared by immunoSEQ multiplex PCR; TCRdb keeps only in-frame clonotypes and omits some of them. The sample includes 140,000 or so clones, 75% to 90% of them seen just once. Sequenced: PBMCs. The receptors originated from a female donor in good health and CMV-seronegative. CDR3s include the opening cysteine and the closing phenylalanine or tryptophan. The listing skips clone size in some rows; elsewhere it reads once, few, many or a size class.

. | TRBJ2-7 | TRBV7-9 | CASSSTGGIFNEQYF
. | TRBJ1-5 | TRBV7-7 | CASSRDRVNQPQHF
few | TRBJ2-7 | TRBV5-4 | CASSWRDLNEQYF
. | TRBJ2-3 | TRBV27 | CASSTPADSMSTDTQYF
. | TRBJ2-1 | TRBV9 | CASSVDRAYNEQFF
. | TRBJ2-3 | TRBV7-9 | CASSLRMVAGGTDTQYF
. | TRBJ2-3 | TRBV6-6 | CASSSPSGNTDTQYF
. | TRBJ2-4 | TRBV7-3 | CASSSGQGLIQYF
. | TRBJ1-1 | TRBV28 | CASSLLSQDTVNTEAFF
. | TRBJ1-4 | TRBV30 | CAWSVRGDEKLFF
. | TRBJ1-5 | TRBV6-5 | CASQTNRGNQPQHF
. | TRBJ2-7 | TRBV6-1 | CASSGDSSYEQYF
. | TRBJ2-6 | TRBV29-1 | CSVERDTDSGANVLTF
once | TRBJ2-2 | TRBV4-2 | CASSRAGWTSGTGELFF
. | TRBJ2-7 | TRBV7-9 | CASSSPQGLTSYEQYF
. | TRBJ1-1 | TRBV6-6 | CASAYTGWDGEAFF
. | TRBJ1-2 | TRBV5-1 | CASSGGTGHGYTF
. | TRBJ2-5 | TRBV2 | CASRRTETQYF
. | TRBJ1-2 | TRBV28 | CASSLRENYGYTF
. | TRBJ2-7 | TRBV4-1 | CASSQDPYSGASYEQYF